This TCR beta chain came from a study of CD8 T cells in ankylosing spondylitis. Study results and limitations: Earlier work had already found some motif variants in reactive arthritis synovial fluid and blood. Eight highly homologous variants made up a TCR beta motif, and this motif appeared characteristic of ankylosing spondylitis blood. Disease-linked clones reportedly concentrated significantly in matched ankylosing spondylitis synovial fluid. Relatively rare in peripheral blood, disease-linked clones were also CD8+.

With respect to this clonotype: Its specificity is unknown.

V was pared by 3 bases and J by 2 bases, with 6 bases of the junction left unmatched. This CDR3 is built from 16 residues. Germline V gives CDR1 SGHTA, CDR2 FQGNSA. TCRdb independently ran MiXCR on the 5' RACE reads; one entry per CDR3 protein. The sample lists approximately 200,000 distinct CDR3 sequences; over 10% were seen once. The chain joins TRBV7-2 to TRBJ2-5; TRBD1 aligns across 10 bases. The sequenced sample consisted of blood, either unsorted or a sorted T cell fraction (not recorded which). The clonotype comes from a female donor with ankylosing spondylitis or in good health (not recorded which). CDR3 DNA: TGTGCCAGCAGCTTCCGGGACAGGGGTGGGCAAGAGACCCAGTACTTC. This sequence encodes CASSFRDRGGQETQYF. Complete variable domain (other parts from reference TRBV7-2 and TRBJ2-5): GAGVSQSPSNKVTEKGKDVELRCDPISGHTALYWYRQSLGQGLEFLIYFQGNSAPDKSGLPSDRFSAERTGGSVSTLTIQRTQQEDSAVYLCASSFRDRGGQETQYFGPGTRLLVL.